The 7 T cell receptor beta chains below come from one sample, sequenced in a study of spatial heterogeneity in lung cancer. Study-wide points: Tumor mutation counts were tracked by expanded intratumoral alpha and beta TCR counts.

No antigens are known for them. TCRdb fed the 5' RACE reads into MiXCR, producing one record per CDR3 protein. This table has 12,000 or so distinct CDR3 sequences, over 4.5% appearing once. As to time point: sample taken at primary tumor resection. The sequenced sample was lung tumor tissue, obtained at surgery. The receptors come from a male donor with early-stage non-small cell lung cancer.

This clonotype occurred many times. This rearrangement joins TRBV6-2 or TRBV6-3 to TRBJ1-3, with no clear D. Germline V lookup: CDR1 MNHEY, CDR2 SVGEGT. The CDR3 consists of 11 residues. Trimming left V 5 bases short and J 3 bases short, with 2 bases between. The CDR3 coding sequence is TGTGCCAGCAGTCATGGAAACACCATATATTTT. This codes for CASSHGNTIYF.

Many counts were recorded for this clonotype. The chain joins TRBV5-1 to TRBJ1-1; TRBD1 aligns across 9 bases. Germline V lookup: CDR1 SGHRS, CDR2 YFSETQ. With 0 bases clipped from V and 8 bases from J, the junction kept 5 bases outside the gene matches. CDR3 length equals 14 residues. For the CDR3, the DNA is TGCGCCAGCAGCTTGGCGGTGGGACAGGGAGAAGCTTTCTTT. This sequence encodes CASSLAVGQGEAFF. Full variable domain (rest looked up from reference TRBV5-1 and TRBJ1-1): KAGVTQTPRYLIKTRGQQVTLSCSPISGHRSVSWYQQTPGQGLQFLFEYFSETQRNKGNFPGRFSGRQFSNSRSEMNVSTLELGDSALYLCASSLAVGQGEAFFGQGTRLTVV.

This clonotype rates as medium-sized (0.01 to 0.1%). The V gene is TRBV29-1, the J gene TRBJ2-5; the D is unclear. Germline CDR1 SQVTM, CDR2 ANQGSEA. V was pared by 4 bases and J by 5 bases, with 5 bases between. This CDR3 spans 10 amino acids. CDR3 bases: TGCAGCGTTGCGGAGGAGACCCAGTACTTC. Translated, it gives CSVAEETQYF.

The CDR3 coding sequence is TGTGCCAGCAGACAGGGTTTGGAAACTTACTATGGCTACACCTTC. Protein product: CASRQGLETYYGYTF. The chain recombines TRBV27 with TRBJ1-2; a possible D gene is TRBD1 (6 bases). V was clipped by 6 bases and J by 3 bases, with 17 bases between them. Germline loops: CDR1 MNHEY, CDR2 SMNVEV (reference sequence). This CDR3 has 15 residues.

The chain links TRBV21-1 to TRBJ2-1; the D call in the table, TRBD1, was not verified against the DNA. TRBV21-1 is tagged as a pseudogene. CDR3 size: 15 residues. The CDR3, as DNA: TGTGCCAGCAGCAAAGAGCAAGGGGCCTACAATGAGCAGTTCTTC. Translated, it gives CASSKEQGAYNEQFF.

This clonotype showed up many times. The chain joins TRBV4-2 to TRBJ1-4, with D unclear. The germline V gene has CDR1 LGHNA and CDR2 YNFKEQ. The V and J ends lost 1 base and 5 bases respectively, with 14 bases between them. There are 16 residues in the CDR3. In nucleotides, the CDR3 is TGTGCCAGCAGCCAAGCTCATCTAGAAGCAAATGAAAAACTGTTTTTT. Translated, it gives CASSQAHLEANEKLFF.

There are many counts of this clonotype. The CDR3 DNA follows: TGTGCCAGCAGAGGACAGGGTGATGAAAAACTGTTTTTT. Translating gives CASRGQGDEKLFF. The rearrangement links TRBV6-1 to TRBJ1-4, with 8 bases aligning to TRBD1. Looked up from germline, CDR1 is MNHNS and CDR2 is SASEGT. After removal of 6 bases from V and 6 bases from J, the junction contained 3 bases not matched to a gene. This CDR3 region has 13 residues.